This T cell receptor beta chain was recovered during a study of cytomegalovirus exposure and HLA in healthy donors. This PCR relied on a set of 60 Vbeta primers and 13 Jbeta primers. Sequencing used immunoSEQ multiplex PCR; TCRdb keeps in-frame clones, though not all of them. The table includes fewer than 120,000 clones, about 86% detected once. V lost 5 bases and J lost 0; bases outside the gene matches: 6. The CDR3 spans 16 residues. Germline assignment: CDR1 SGHTA and CDR2 FQGNSA. The gene calls are TRBV7-2 and TRBJ2-2; TRBD1 matches 7 bases. Sequenced material: PBMCs. This clonotype was sampled from a man between 40 and 49 years old in good health and CMV-seronegative. The CDR3 nucleotides are TGTGCCAGCAGCCGATTGGGACAGACGAACACCGGGGAGCTGTTTTTT. It translates to CASSRLGQTNTGELFF. Full variable domain (missing parts from reference TRBV7-2 and TRBJ2-2): GAGVSQSPSNKVTEKGKDVELRCDPISGHTALYWYRQSLGQGLEFLIYFQGNSAPDKSGLPSDRFSAERTGGSVSTLTIQRTQQEDSAVYLCASSRLGQTNTGELFFGEGSRLTVL.